This is a list of T cell receptor beta chains from one sample in a study of neoadjuvant nivolumab and ipilimumab in lung cancer. Sequenced by immunoSEQ multiplex PCR; TCRdb stores in-frame clones only, minus some. The data hold some 31,000 clones, with 92% observed a single time. The sample in question was peripheral blood, obtained after neoadjuvant nivolumab, alone or with ipilimumab, at or shortly before surgery. The origin of the receptors is an adult with non-small cell lung cancer. CDR3s leave out the opening cysteine and the closing phenylalanine or tryptophan. Fields, in order: J gene, CDR3 length, V gene, CDR3 protein.

TRBJ2-3	12	TRBV10-1	ASSEKQITDTQY
TRBJ2-7	15	TRBV4-1	ASSQVNLVEIGHEQY
TRBJ1-2	11	TRBV5-5	ASSLDRVYGYT
TRBJ2-2	14	TRBV5-4	ASSLDQNTNTGELF
TRBJ2-2	12	TRBV7-9	ASISLRGVGELF
TRBJ2-7	13	TRBV10-3	AISGGDRGSYEQY
TRBJ2-1	12	TRBV29-1	SVEERYRYNEQF
TRBJ1-1	13	TRBV5-8	ASSPGRAQRTEAF
TRBJ2-2	13	TRBV5-1	ASSYGTVNTGELF
TRBJ2-1	12	TRBV15	ATSRVSSSSEQF
TRBJ1-1	17	TRBV5-4	ASSSRRGGGATMNTEAF
TRBJ2-7	15	TRBV4-1	ASSQDLGDRGTYEQY
TRBJ2-1	14	TRBV11-2	ASSQRLAGVDNEQF
TRBJ1-1	12	TRBV9	ASGEDREVPEAF